These T cell receptor beta chains were read from a single sample in a study of blood T cells in healthy people across ages. TCRdb ran MiXCR on the 5' RACE reads and lists one entry per CDR3 protein. The sample lists just over 1 million distinct CDR3 sequences; around 45% were seen once. Specimen: blood. Receptors were obtained from a woman aged 60-70 years in good health. Both conserved end residues are part of each CDR3. The order of the fields is clone size, D gene, V gene, J gene, CDR3 protein, CDR3 DNA. A D gene is named only where the DNA matches it firmly. Clone size is shown for a subset of rows, as once, few, many or a class of expanded clone.

few	TRBD2	TRBV12-3/TRBV12-4	TRBJ2-3	CASSFVVSRLAGVTDTQYF	TGTGCCAGCAGTTTTGTTGTATCGAGACTAGCGGGAGTAACAGATACGCAGTATTTT
.	.	TRBV9	TRBJ2-1	CASAQQNYNEQFF	TGTGCCAGCGCCCAGCAGAACTACAATGAGCAGTTCTTC
.	TRBD1	TRBV12-3/TRBV12-4	TRBJ1-2	CASSVSSKTGNYGYTF	TGTGCCAGCAGCGTTTCATCTAAGACAGGGAACTATGGCTACACCTTC
.	.	TRBV7-2	TRBJ2-5	CASRRKGGQETQYF	TGTGCCAGCAGAAGAAAGGGTGGGCAAGAGACCCAGTACTTC
.	.	TRBV25-1	TRBJ1-1	CASSDGVEAFF	TGTGCCAGCAGTGATGGGGTGGAAGCTTTCTTT
.	.	TRBV7-9	TRBJ2-5	CASSLEGRWETQYF	TGTGCCAGCAGCTTGGAGGGAAGGTGGGAGACCCAGTACTTC
.	TRBD2	TRBV27	TRBJ2-7	CASSFRREGTYEQYF	TGTGCCAGCAGTTTCAGGCGGGAGGGTACCTACGAGCAGTACTTC
once	TRBD1	TRBV2	TRBJ2-7	CASSVAGDSSYEQYF	TGTGCCAGCAGTGTTGCCGGGGACAGCTCCTACGAGCAGTACTTC
.	.	TRBV6-1	TRBJ1-5	CASSAYRAGSNQPQHF	TGTGCCAGCAGTGCCTACAGGGCGGGGAGCAATCAGCCCCAGCATTTT
.	TRBD2	TRBV27	TRBJ2-7	CASSFSISGSEQYF	TGTGCCAGCAGCTTCTCCATTAGCGGGAGCGAGCAGTACTTC
.	TRBD2	TRBV27	TRBJ2-7	CASRQGTSGYYEQYF	TGTGCCAGCAGGCAAGGGACTAGCGGATACTACGAGCAGTACTTC
few	TRBD2	TRBV29-1	TRBJ2-7	CSVSGLAGGSHEQYF	TGCAGCGTTTCTGGACTAGCGGGAGGGTCCCACGAGCAGTACTTC
.	TRBD1	TRBV20-1	TRBJ1-2	CSARFDRGYGYTF	TGCAGTGCTAGATTTGACAGGGGGTATGGCTACACCTTC
.	.	TRBV4-2	TRBJ2-1	CASSQSDEPPNNEQFF	TGTGCCAGCAGCCAATCCGACGAGCCCCCGAACAATGAGCAGTTCTTC
.	.	TRBV4-2	TRBJ2-1	CVSSQVGGTYYNEQFF	TGTGTCAGCAGCCAAGTTGGGGGAACATACTACAATGAGCAGTTCTTC
few	TRBD1	TRBV2	TRBJ1-5	CASRPGQGAGQPQHF	TGTGCCAGCAGGCCGGGACAGGGGGCTGGTCAGCCCCAGCATTTT
.	.	TRBV7-8	TRBJ1-4	CASTRGSTEKLFF	TGTGCCAGCACGCGCGGGTCTACCGAAAAACTGTTTTTT
few	.	TRBV20-1	TRBJ2-1	CSALRLVSYNEQFF	TGCAGTGCTTTGCGACTAGTCTCCTACAATGAGCAGTTCTTC
.	.	TRBV2	TRBJ2-7	CASSVGGGFSYEQYF	TGTGCCAGCAGTGTTGGAGGGGGATTCTCCTACGAGCAGTACTTC
few	.	TRBV6-2/TRBV6-3	TRBJ2-4	CASRNAAVGLKNIQYF	TGTGCCAGCAGAAATGCAGCAGTGGGGCTCAAAAACATTCAGTACTTC
.	TRBD1	TRBV7-9	TRBJ2-5	CASSLGDRAGGREETQYF	TGTGCCAGCAGCTTAGGGGACAGGGCTGGGGGGCGAGAAGAGACCCAGTACTTC
.	TRBD1	TRBV28	TRBJ1-2	CASSLYQGAVEYGYTF	TGTGCCAGCAGTTTATATCAGGGGGCAGTCGAATATGGCTACACCTTC
.	TRBD1	TRBV7-9	TRBJ1-5	CASSIQGGSNQPQHF	TGTGCCAGCAGTATACAGGGGGGAAGCAATCAGCCCCAGCATTTT
.	.	TRBV6-1	TRBJ1-4	CASSEAFMAATNEKLFF	TGTGCCAGCAGTGAAGCGTTTATGGCAGCCACTAATGAAAAACTGTTTTTT
.	.	TRBV11-1	TRBJ2-3	CASSLGDFVQYF	TGTGCCAGCAGCCTCGGGGACTTCGTGCAGTATTTT
many	.	TRBV9	TRBJ2-5	CASSVGVGQETQYF	TGTGCCAGCAGCGTAGGTGTCGGGCAAGAGACCCAGTACTTC
.	TRBD1	TRBV5-6	TRBJ2-5	CASSWGTGGQYF	TGTGCCAGCAGCTGGGGGACAGGAGGGCAGTACTTC